These 21 T cell receptor beta chains were sequenced from one sample in a study of cytomegalovirus exposure and HLA in healthy donors. Researchers ran the PCR with 60 Vbeta and 13 Jbeta primers. Sequencing used immunoSEQ multiplex PCR; TCRdb keeps in-frame clones, though not all of them. Seen here are around 160,000 clones, about 70% observed once, and the top ten hold 3.5% to 5.5%. The sample taken for sequencing was PBMCs. Receptors were obtained from a young woman in good health and CMV-seropositive.

The genes are TRBV5-4 and TRBJ2-5; D not resolved. CDR3 length: 16 amino acids. Trimming pared 0 bases from V and 4 bases from J, leaving 16 bases between. Germline V gene data show CDR1 as SGHNT and CDR2 as YYREEE (reference sequence). This CDR3 is CASSLALSSRGETQYF. The CDR3 bases are TGTGCCAGCAGCTTGGCGCTGTCTAGTAGAGGAGAGACCCAGTACTTC.

The CDR3 is CASGSGIGNTEAFF. Here the CDR3 DNA reads TGTGCCAGCGGCTCAGGGATTGGTAACACTGAAGCTTTCTTT. V gene TRBV27 combines with J gene TRBJ1-1, with D maybe TRBD1 (5 bases). Germline CDR1 and CDR2: MNHEY and SMNVEV (reference sequence). V lost 8 bases and J lost 2, with 15 bases in between. The CDR3 covers 14 residues.

This chain uses TRBV30 with TRBJ2-7; 8 bases line up with TRBD1. This CDR3 spans 15 amino acids. V lost 4 bases to trimming and J lost 0 bases; unmatched junction nucleotides: 8. Germline CDR1 is GTSNPN and CDR2 is SVGIG (reference sequence). CDR3 nucleotide sequence: TGTGCCTGGACCGCGGGACAGGCGGTCTCCTACGAGCAGTACTTC. It translates to CAWTAGQAVSYEQYF.

This clone has a handful of counts. The chain uses TRBV13 and TRBJ2-5, with 8 bases matching TRBD1. Germline trimming cut 0 bases from V and 5 bases from J; bases unmatched to any gene: 2. The CDR3 spans 14 residues. Looked up from germline, CDR1 is PRHDT and CDR2 is FYEKMQ (reference sequence). CDR3 residues: CASSLGTGVETQYF. The CDR3 bases are TGTGCCAGCAGCTTAGGGACAGGGGTTGAGACCCAGTACTTC.

This chain links TRBV5-6 with TRBJ2-1, with D uncertain. Germline V gene data show CDR1 as SGHDT and CDR2 as YYEEEE. This CDR3 is built from 14 residues. V lost 4 bases and J 4 bases, leaving 12 bases between the germline ends. As DNA, the CDR3 is TGTGCCAGCAGCCCGATAGCAGTATACAATGAGCAGTTCTTC. Translation gives CASSPIAVYNEQFF.

This chain connects TRBV27 to TRBJ2-3; D is ambiguous. Germline V lookup: CDR1 MNHEY, CDR2 SMNVEV (reference sequence). Trimming cost V 2 bases and J 0 bases, with 6 bases left between them. The CDR3 contains 14 residues. The CDR3 protein is CASSLGLSTDTQYF. The CDR3 DNA reads TGTGCCAGCAGTTTAGGCCTTAGCACAGATACGCAGTATTTT.

The chain combines TRBV28 with TRBJ2-1; a possible D gene is TRBD2 (5 bases). The CDR3 is 16 residues long. Germline CDR1 MDHEN, CDR2 SYDVKM. V was clipped by 3 bases and J by 5 bases, with 17 bases between them. As DNA, the CDR3 is TGTGCCAGCAGTTTTCTGAGGGCATCCAGTAACAATGAGCAGTTCTTC. Translation: CASSFLRASSNNEQFF.

The chain has TRBV19 and TRBJ1-1; D call uncertain. Germline assignment: CDR1 LNHDA and CDR2 SQIVND (reference sequence). V was cut by 3 bases and J by 1 base, with 6 bases left in between. This CDR3 contains 13 residues. The CDR3 loop reads CASSMGRNTEAFF. The CDR3 nucleotides read TGTGCCAGTAGTATGGGCAGGAACACTGAAGCTTTCTTT.

The chain links TRBV6-1 to TRBJ2-1; a possible D gene is TRBD2 (6 bases). Germline CDR1 reads MNHNS; CDR2 reads SASEGT. The germline V and J ends were trimmed by 6 bases and 0 bases, with 12 bases remaining between them. The CDR3 loop spans 15 amino acids. As DNA, the CDR3 is TGTGCCAGCAGCGCAGAAGCGGGCTCCTACAATGAGCAGTTCTTC. Protein: CASSAEAGSYNEQFF.

The sample holds a few counts of this clone. V and J are TRBV5-3 and TRBJ1-3, with D possibly TRBD1 on 5 matching bases. TRBV5-3 is an ORF, and what it does is uncertain. V was cut by 1 base and J by 6 bases, with 17 bases left in between. This CDR3 is built from 16 residues. This CDR3 is CARSLRQGIEENTIYF. The DNA for the CDR3 is TGTGCCAGAAGCTTGAGGCAGGGCATTGAGGAAAACACCATATATTTT.

CDR3 DNA sequence: TGCGCCAGCAGCCAAGACGGGACAGGACGGGAAAAACTGTTTTTT. Encoded protein: CASSQDGTGREKLFF. J is TRBJ1-4 and V is TRBV4-1; 8 bases align to TRBD1. From germline, CDR1 is MGHRA and CDR2 YSYEKL. V trimming: 0 bases; J trimming: 8 bases; junction bases outside the gene matches: 5. The CDR3 length is 15 residues.

In its sample, this clone was seen a few times. V is TRBV5-1 and J is TRBJ2-1; 8 bases match TRBD2. Germline assignment: CDR1 SGHRS and CDR2 YFSETQ. After removal of 1 base from V and 2 bases from J, the junction contained 8 bases not matched to a gene. The CDR3 runs 17 residues. Here the CDR3 DNA reads TGCGCCAGCAGCTTGTCGGCCGGGGGGGGTACCTACAATGAGCAGTTCTTC. It codes for CASSLSAGGGTYNEQFF.

The CDR3 here is CASSSVFDRGYEQYF. CDR3 bases: TGTGCCAGCAGTTCTGTCTTCGACAGGGGATACGAGCAGTACTTC. The rearrangement uses TRBV6-5 and TRBJ2-5; 8 bases line up with TRBD1. The tail of the sequence fits TRBJ2-7 better, so the J call may be wrong. Per the germline V gene, CDR1 is MNHEY and CDR2 is SVGAGI. The length of the CDR3 is 15 residues.

This clone was picked up one time. The rearrangement uses TRBV7-9 and TRBJ1-3, with TRBD1 identical over 7 bases. The germline V gene has CDR1 SEHNR and CDR2 FQNEAQ (reference sequence). This CDR3 comprises 15 residues. V was pared by 3 bases and J by 0 bases, with 2 bases of the junction left unmatched. For the CDR3, the DNA is TGTGCCAGCAGCTTCACAGGGGCCTCTGGAAACACCATATATTTT. As protein: CASSFTGASGNTIYF.

This clone has only a few counts. The rearrangement joins TRBV19 to TRBJ1-1; no firm D call. The CDR3 has 13 amino acids. V was clipped by 9 bases and J by 1 base, with 12 bases between them. Germline V CDR1 and CDR2: LNHDA, SQIVND (reference sequence). This CDR3 is CASGWRSNTEAFF. The CDR3 DNA sequence: TGTGCCAGCGGATGGAGATCGAACACTGAAGCTTTCTTT.

The sample holds a few counts of this clone. The chain links TRBV6-1 to TRBJ1-1; 10 nucleotides align to TRBD1. The CDR3 extends over 14 amino acids. Germline assignment: CDR1 MNHNS and CDR2 SASEGT. V shed 8 bases, J shed 4 bases, and the junction held 7 bases outside the gene matches. The CDR3 DNA reads as TGTGCCAGCTGGGGACAGGGGTGGCGCACTGAAGCTTTCTTT. Translation gives CASWGQGWRTEAFF.

The rearrangement links TRBV30 to TRBJ1-2; D is possibly TRBD1 (5 bases). Deletions cut 8 bases from V and 6 bases from J, with 13 bases between. CDR1 is GTSNPN and CDR2 is SVGIG in the germline V gene (reference sequence). This CDR3 has 11 residues. This CDR3 is CAGSQGHGYTF. Written as DNA, the CDR3 is TGTGCCGGAAGTCAGGGTCATGGCTACACCTTC.

This clone was counted once. The chain recombines TRBV5-1 with TRBJ2-7; tentative D call: TRBD2 (5 bases). The V gene's germline CDR1 is SGHRS and CDR2 YFSETQ. This CDR3 spans 14 amino acids. V lost 0 bases, J lost 3 bases, and 10 bases lay in between. The CDR3 region is CASSLGYTSYEQYF. In DNA, the CDR3 is TGCGCCAGCAGCTTGGGGTATACTAGCTACGAGCAGTACTTC.

The chain recombines TRBV5-6 with TRBJ2-1; 8 bases line up with TRBD2. CDR1 and CDR2 from the germline V gene are SGHDT and YYEEEE. Trimming cost V 7 bases and J 0 bases; bases outside gene matches: 3. The CDR3 has 14 residues. The DNA for the CDR3 is TGTGCCAGCCTAGCGGGTAGCTCCTACAATGAGCAGTTCTTC. Protein: CASLAGSSYNEQFF.

V and J are TRBV4-3 and TRBJ2-3; 13 bases match TRBD2. Germline-derived CDR1 and CDR2 are LGHNA and YSLEER. The CDR3 spans 16 residues. J lost 5 bases, V lost 3 bases, and 5 bases had no gene match. The CDR3 protein is CASSQGLAGRGDTQYF. The CDR3 nucleotides are TGCGCCAGCAGCCAGGGACTAGCGGGGAGAGGAGATACGCAGTATTTT.

This sequence joins TRBV6-1 and TRBJ2-7, with D possibly being TRBD2 (5 bases). Germline V CDR1 and CDR2: MNHNS, SASEGT. There are 13 residues in the CDR3. Between the trimmed V and J ends, which lost 8 bases and 0 bases, there was a span of 11 bases. CDR3 sequence reads: CASRRSSSYEQYF. The DNA of the CDR3 is TGTGCCAGCCGGAGGTCCAGCTCCTACGAGCAGTACTTC.